This passage covers 4 T cell receptor beta chains from one sample sequenced in a study of vaccination and CD4 T cells after COVID-19. Once obtained from cultured CD4+ T cells, the DNA was sequenced using the Oncomine TCR Beta short-read assay. From the PCR reads, TCRdb called clonotypes with MiXCR, one entry per CDR3 protein. The table records over 14,000 distinct CDR3 sequences, 45% to 60% of them present only once. Antigens for these TCRs are unknown. Treatment in this sample: roughly 10-day PBMC culture with coronavirus spike peptide pools or control peptides (ViraFEST assay). The source material was CD4+ T cells from blood, cultured in vitro. The receptors originated from a human donor who had recovered from COVID-19.

This clonotype showed up just a few times. The V and J genes are TRBV7-9 and TRBJ1-3; D is ambiguous. The CDR3 totals 12 residues. The germline V gene encodes CDR1 SEHNR and CDR2 FQNEAQ (reference sequence). The germline V and J ends were trimmed by 2 bases and 4 bases, with 3 bases remaining between them. The CDR3 DNA reads as TGTGCCAGCAGCTTAAACGGAAACACCATATATTTT. Translation gives CASSLNGNTIYF. Complete variable domain (other parts from reference TRBV7-9 and TRBJ1-3): DTGVSQNPRHKITKRGQNVTFRCDPISEHNRLYWYRQTLGQGPEFLTYFQNEAQLEKSRLLSDRFSAERPKGSFSTLEIQRTEQGDSAMYLCASSLNGNTIYFGEGSWLTVV.

This clonotype turned up a few times. The chain uses TRBV20-1 and TRBJ2-3, with D perhaps matching TRBD2 (6 bases). Germline-derived CDR1 and CDR2 are DFQATT and SNEGSKA (reference sequence). V was shortened by 4 bases and J by 0 bases, with 11 bases between the two germline ends. The CDR3 has 14 residues. The CDR3 DNA sequence: TGCAGTGCTAACGGCGGGACTAGCACAGATACGCAGTATTTT. Translated, it gives CSANGGTSTDTQYF.

This chain joins TRBV6-1 and TRBJ2-7, with 10 positions matching TRBD2. Germline trimming cut 6 bases from V and 5 bases from J; bases unmatched to any gene: 10. CDR3 length: 15 amino acids. Germline lookup yields CDR1 MNHNS and CDR2 SASEGT. The CDR3 reads CASRGTSAQGHEQYF. DNA of the CDR3: TGTGCCAGCAGGGGGACTAGCGCTCAGGGGCACGAGCAGTACTTC.

The chain couples TRBV6-1 to TRBJ1-5, with a tentative D call TRBD1 (5 bases). The CDR3 consists of 15 residues. The germline gives CDR1 MNHNS, CDR2 SASEGT. V was cut by 6 bases and J by 5 bases, with 17 bases left in between. The CDR3: CASRLRVTADQPQHF. In nucleotides, the CDR3 is TGTGCCAGCAGACTGAGGGTGACAGCTGATCAGCCCCAGCATTTT.